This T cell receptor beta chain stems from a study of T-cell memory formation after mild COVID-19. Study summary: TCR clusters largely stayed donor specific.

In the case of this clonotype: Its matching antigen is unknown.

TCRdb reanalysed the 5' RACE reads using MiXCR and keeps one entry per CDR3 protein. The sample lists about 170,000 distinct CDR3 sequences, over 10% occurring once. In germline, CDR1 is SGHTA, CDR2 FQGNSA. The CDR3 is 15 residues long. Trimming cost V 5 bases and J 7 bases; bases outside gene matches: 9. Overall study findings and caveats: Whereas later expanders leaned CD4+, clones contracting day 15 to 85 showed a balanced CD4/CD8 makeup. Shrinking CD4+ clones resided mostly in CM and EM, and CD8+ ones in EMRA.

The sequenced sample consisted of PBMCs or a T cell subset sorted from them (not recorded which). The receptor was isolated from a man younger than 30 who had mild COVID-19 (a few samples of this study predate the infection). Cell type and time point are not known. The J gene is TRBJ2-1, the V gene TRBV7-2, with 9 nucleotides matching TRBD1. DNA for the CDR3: TGTGCCAGCAGCAGGACCGGGACAGGGAGGAATGAGCAGTTCTTC. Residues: CASSRTGTGRNEQFF.